This T cell receptor (beta chain) was obtained from a study of T-cell memory formation after mild COVID-19. The V gene lost 6 bases and the J gene lost 6 bases, with 14 bases spanning the gap. CDR1 is DFQATT, CDR2 SNEGSKA, per germline (reference sequence). The CDR3 covers 12 residues. TCRdb re-called the 5' RACE reads through MiXCR, storing one row per CDR3 protein. This sample has hundreds of thousands of distinct CDR3 sequences, with 12% to 15% found just once. This clonotype was counted at least ten times. Material for sequencing was PBMCs or a T cell subset sorted from them (not recorded which). The receptor comes from a young man who had mild COVID-19 (a few samples of this study predate the infection). Cell type and time point are not known. The J gene is TRBJ1-1, the V gene TRBV20-1, with D hard to call. CDR3 protein: CSAMDRNPEAFF. CDR3 nucleotide sequence: TGCAGTGCCATGGACCGTAACCCTGAAGCTTTCTTT.